Presented here are 24 T cell receptor beta chains from one specimen sequenced in a study of cytomegalovirus exposure and HLA in healthy donors. 13 Jbeta primers and 60 Vbeta primers were used for the PCR. The protocol was immunoSEQ multiplex PCR, while the TCRdb copy is restricted to in-frame clones and leaves out a portion. The table shows roughly 180,000 clones, with less than 85% occurring only once. Material for sequencing was PBMCs. Source of these receptors: a boy aged 2 to 9 in good health and CMV-seronegative.

The chain uses TRBV28 and TRBJ1-2; 7 nucleotides line up with TRBD1. The CDR3 loop spans 18 amino acids. CDR1 MDHEN and CDR2 SYDVKM come from the germline V gene. V was pared by 9 bases and J by 1 base, with 20 bases of the junction left unmatched. CDR3 protein: CASTTSGTETLLNYGYTF. DNA of the CDR3: TGTGCCAGTACAACTTCCGGGACAGAAACGTTACTTAACTATGGCTACACCTTC.

This chain connects TRBV13 to TRBJ1-2; 7 bases fit TRBD1. The CDR3 consists of 15 residues. The germline V gene encodes CDR1 PRHDT and CDR2 FYEKMQ (reference sequence). The junction had 11 bases not matched to a gene; V was cut back by 5 bases and J by 5 bases. This chain's CDR3 is CASSQRDSRPYGYTF. The CDR3 DNA is TGTGCCAGCAGCCAACGGGACAGCCGTCCGTATGGCTACACCTTC.

V usage is TRBV11-3 and J usage is TRBJ1-1; D not resolved. Germline values: CDR1 SGHNT, CDR2 YENEEA. This CDR3 is 11 amino acids long. Deletions cut 8 bases from V and 3 bases from J, with 7 bases between. The CDR3 bases are TGTGCCAGCGGGCTTGACACTGAAGCTTTCTTT. It yields the protein CASGLDTEAFF.

In its sample, this clone was seen once. The chain couples TRBV19 to TRBJ2-1; 11 bases align to TRBD1. Germline CDR1 LNHDA, CDR2 SQIVND (reference sequence). Trimming removed 4 bases from V and 10 bases from J; junction bases left unmatched: 0. This CDR3 has 12 residues. CDR3 DNA: TGTGCCAGTAGTAGGGACAGGGGGGAGCAGTTCTTC. It encodes CASSRDRGEQFF.

This chain connects TRBV5-1 to TRBJ1-1; 7 bases align to TRBD1. V dropped 3 bases and J dropped 7; count of bases not matched to a gene: 6. Germline CDR1 reads SGHRS; CDR2 reads YFSETQ. The CDR3 sequence is 13 residues long. The CDR3 spells CASSSPGTVEAFF. The DNA of the CDR3 is TGCGCCAGCAGCTCCCCCGGGACAGTTGAAGCTTTCTTT.

The V gene is TRBV28, the J gene TRBJ1-4; tentatively, D is TRBD1 (6 bases). Trimming cost V 10 bases and J 8 bases, with 17 bases left between them. The CDR3 loop spans 13 amino acids. The germline CDR1 and CDR2 sequences are MDHEN and SYDVKM. The CDR3: CATRPGGQEKLFF. In DNA, the CDR3 is TGTGCCACCCGACCGGGGGGACAAGAAAAACTGTTTTTT.

The chain has TRBV28 and TRBJ1-5; possible D gene TRBD1, 6 bases. Germline V gene lookup returns CDR1 MDHEN and CDR2 SYDVKM. The V gene lost 2 bases and the J gene lost 9 bases, with 17 bases spanning the gap. The CDR3 runs 15 residues. The CDR3, as DNA: TGTGCCAGCAGTTTAGGCCCTTTGAGGGGGGGGCCCCAGCATTTT. Translated, it gives CASSLGPLRGGPQHF.

As DNA, the CDR3 is TGTGCCAGCAGCGTAGACTTAAACACAGATACGCAGTATTTT. Encoded protein: CASSVDLNTDTQYF. The rearrangement links TRBV6-1 to TRBJ2-3; D gene uncertain. Germline CDR1 and CDR2: MNHNS and SASEGT. V was pared by 6 bases and J by 2 bases, with 12 bases between. This CDR3 comprises 14 residues.

V usage is TRBV2 and J usage is TRBJ2-1; the match to TRBD2 covers 8 bases. This CDR3 is 15 amino acids long. V shed 7 bases, J shed 4 bases, and the junction held 9 bases outside the gene matches. Per the germline V gene, CDR1 is SNHLY and CDR2 is FYNNEI. The CDR3 loop is CASNSGDTHYNEQFF. CDR3 DNA: TGTGCCAGCAATAGCGGGGATACCCATTACAATGAGCAGTTCTTC. The entire variable domain, with the rest obtained from reference TRBV2 and TRBJ2-1, is as follows: EPEVTQTPSHQVTQMGQEVILRCVPISNHLYFYWYRQILGQKVEFLVSFYNNEISEKSEIFDDQFSVERPDGSNFTLKIRSTKLEDSAMYFCASNSGDTHYNEQFFGPGTRLTVL.

This chain connects TRBV10-3 to TRBJ1-3; 8 bases match TRBD1. The CDR3 covers 15 residues. The germline CDR1 and CDR2 sequences are ENHRY and SYGVKD. Unmatched junction bases numbered 7, after V lost 6 bases and J lost 3 bases. CDR3 protein: CAISAGQGDGNTIYF. The CDR3 DNA sequence: TGTGCCATCAGCGCAGGACAGGGCGATGGAAACACCATATATTTT.

The genes are TRBV6-5 and TRBJ1-3; D might be TRBD1 (6 bases). V gave up 6 bases and J gave up 0 bases, with 12 bases separating them. Germline values: CDR1 MNHEY, CDR2 SVGAGI. This CDR3 spans 15 amino acids. CDR3 in DNA: TGTGCCAGCAGGATGACAGGTTCCTCTGGAAACACCATATATTTT. Its translation is CASRMTGSSGNTIYF.

The chain recombines TRBV11-2 with TRBJ1-3, with D possibly matching TRBD1 (5 bases). CDR3 length: 14 residues. Per the germline V gene, CDR1 is SGHAT and CDR2 is FQNNGV. V lost 4 bases and J 4 bases, leaving 11 bases between the germline ends. DNA for the CDR3: TGTGCCAGCAGCTCGGCGCGGGGGGGAAACACCATATATTTT. It codes for CASSSARGGNTIYF.

This rearrangement joins TRBV10-3 to TRBJ2-1, with 7 bases fitting TRBD1. Germline V gives CDR1 ENHRY, CDR2 SYGVKD. The V segment lost 11 bases and the J segment 2 bases; nucleotides outside the gene matches: 12. This CDR3 comprises 15 residues. The CDR3: CALSSDRAPYNEQFF. The CDR3, as DNA: TGTGCCCTCTCCTCAGACAGGGCACCCTACAATGAGCAGTTCTTC.

The chain joins TRBV30 to TRBJ1-1; the D gene is possibly TRBD1 (5 bases). The length of the CDR3 is 11 residues. In germline, CDR1 is GTSNPN, CDR2 SVGIG (reference sequence). Trimming stripped 3 bases from V and 11 bases from J, with 13 bases between. Here the CDR3 DNA reads TGTGCCTGGAGGCGGGGCCTCGAGGCTTTCTTT. Protein: CAWRRGLEAFF.

This clone was detected a few times. This chain uses TRBV7-2 with TRBJ2-7; 9 bases are shared with TRBD2. The CDR3 has 18 residues. The germline CDR1 and CDR2 sequences are SGHTA and FQGNSA. V shed 2 bases, J shed 0 bases, and the junction held 11 bases outside the gene matches. This CDR3 reads CASSLRSRTSASSYEQYF. Here the CDR3 DNA reads TGTGCCAGCAGCTTACGAAGCCGGACTAGCGCGAGCTCCTACGAGCAGTACTTC.

The J gene is TRBJ2-7, the V gene TRBV2; 7 bases match TRBD1. Trimming removed 7 bases from V and 3 bases from J; junction bases left unmatched: 9. From germline, CDR1 is SNHLY and CDR2 FYNNEI. The CDR3 has 14 residues. CDR3 bases: TGTGCCAGCATGGAGGACAGGTTACACTACGAGCAGTACTTC. This gives the protein CASMEDRLHYEQYF.

The chain recombines TRBV7-9 with TRBJ2-5, with D possibly matching TRBD2 (6 bases). The DNA end is more similar to TRBJ2-7, so the J call may be wrong. CDR1 and CDR2 (germline): SEHNR, FQNEAQ (reference sequence). The CDR3 contains 13 residues. The DNA of the CDR3 is TGTGCCAGCGTTAATGGGGGGAGTTACGAGCAGTACTTC. This gives the protein CASVNGGSYEQYF.

Details on this clone: Its ends do not fully match the called genes, so a read error is possible. The CDR3 DNA reads as TGCGTCGAAGGATCGGGTTATAATTCACCCCTCCACTTT. The encoded protein is CVEGSGYNSPLHF. The gene calls are TRBV30 and TRBJ1-6; D gene uncertain. The CDR3 length is 13 residues. CDR1 is GTSNPN and CDR2 is SVGIG in the germline V gene (reference sequence).

This clone was found once. The chain couples TRBV6-5 to TRBJ1-2; unclear D gene. The CDR3 loop spans 11 amino acids. The germline V gene encodes CDR1 MNHEY and CDR2 SVGAGI. The V end was cut by 6 bases, the J end by 4 bases, with 6 bases between. The DNA for the CDR3 is TGTGCCAGCAGGGCTAGCTATGGCTACACCTTC. Encoded protein: CASRASYGYTF.

The V call is TRBV6-6, the J call TRBJ1-5; weak D call: TRBD1 (5 bases). The V gene lost 0 bases and the J gene lost 2 bases, with 11 bases spanning the gap. CDR1 is MNHNY and CDR2 is SVGAGI in the germline V gene (reference sequence). The CDR3 is 16 residues long. Here the CDR3 DNA reads TGTGCCAGCAGTTACTCGGCAGGGAGGGGCAATCAGCCCCAGCATTTT. This codes for CASSYSAGRGNQPQHF.

Worth noting for this clone: The same CDR3 arises from other DNA sequences in this sample as well. V and J are TRBV28 and TRBJ1-5, with TRBD1 matching 7 bases. The V gene's germline CDR1 is MDHEN and CDR2 SYDVKM. The CDR3 is 14 residues long. V lost 3 bases and J lost 1; bases outside the gene matches: 0. The DNA of the CDR3 is TGTGCCAGCAGTTTGACAGGGAGCAATCAGCCCCAGCATTTT. This sequence encodes CASSLTGSNQPQHF.

This clone came up once. Germline is not matched at one junction end, which may reflect a read error. The chain carries TRBV6-6 and TRBJ1-5; TRBD1 matches 8 bases. This CDR3 region has 15 residues. Germline values: CDR1 MNHNY, CDR2 SVGAGI (reference sequence). The CDR3 bases are TGTGCCAGCAGTCCCGGGACAGGTGGAAATCGGCCCCAGCATTTT. The encoded protein is CASSPGTGGNRPQHF.

This clone was counted between two and nine times. The V gene is TRBV18, the J gene TRBJ2-3, with D possibly matching TRBD1 (6 bases). The V gene's germline CDR1 is KGHSH and CDR2 LQKENI. The V gene lost 2 bases and the J gene lost 1 base, with 22 bases spanning the gap. The CDR3 is 19 residues long. CDR3 sequence (DNA): TGTGCCAGCTCACCATACGGGACCCAGGGGAATAGTGGCACAGATACGCAGTATTTT. This sequence encodes CASSPYGTQGNSGTDTQYF.

This sequence joins TRBV30 and TRBJ2-5, with TRBD1 matching over 8 bases. Trimming took 0 bases from V and 5 from J; bases not matched to a gene: 2. Germline values: CDR1 GTSNPN, CDR2 SVGIG (reference sequence). This CDR3 region has 13 residues. The CDR3 nucleotides are TGTGCCTGGAGTGTACGACAGGGGGAGACCCAGTACTTC. Protein sequence: CAWSVRQGETQYF.